This TCR beta chain is from a study of PD-L1 blockade in urothelial cancer. Study-level background: Blood analysis occurred 3 weeks (second dose) and 6 weeks after treatment start. A median approximately 150,000 T cells were found in blood samples.

Data came from immunoSEQ multiplex PCR; TCRdb stores just in-frame clones and leaves some out. Of about 51,000 clones in the sample, 86% were seen once. V lost 6 bases to trimming and J lost 2 bases; unmatched junction nucleotides: 7. This CDR3 contains 15 residues. The germline V gene has CDR1 MNHEY and CDR2 SMNVEV (reference sequence). This receptor was obtained from a man in his 60s with urothelial cancer. The rearrangement links TRBV27 to TRBJ2-1, with 7 bases lining up with TRBD1. The sample consisted of PBMCs, taken around atezolizumab (anti-PD-L1) treatment. The CDR3 reads CASRSGTAAYNEQFF. CDR3 in DNA: TGTGCCAGCAGATCCGGGACAGCTGCCTACAATGAGCAGTTCTTC.